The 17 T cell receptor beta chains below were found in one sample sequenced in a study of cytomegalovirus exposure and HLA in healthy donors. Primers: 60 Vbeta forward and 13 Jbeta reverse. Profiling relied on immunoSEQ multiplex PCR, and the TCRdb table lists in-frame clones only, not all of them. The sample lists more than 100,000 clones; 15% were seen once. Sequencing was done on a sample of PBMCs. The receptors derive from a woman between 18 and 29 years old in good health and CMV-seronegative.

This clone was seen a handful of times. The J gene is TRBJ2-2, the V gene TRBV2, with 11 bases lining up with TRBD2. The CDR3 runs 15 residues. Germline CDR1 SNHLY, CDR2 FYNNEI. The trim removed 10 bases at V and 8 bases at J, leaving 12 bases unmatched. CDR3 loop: CAILAGGRSTGELFF. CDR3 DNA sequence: TGTGCCATCTTAGCGGGAGGGCGGTCTACGGGGGAGCTGTTTTTT.

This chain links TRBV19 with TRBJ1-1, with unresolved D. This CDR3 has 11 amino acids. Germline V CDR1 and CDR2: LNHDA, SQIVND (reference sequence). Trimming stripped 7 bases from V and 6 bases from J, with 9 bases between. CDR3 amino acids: CASNAGAEAFF. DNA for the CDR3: TGTGCCAGTAACGCGGGCGCTGAAGCTTTCTTT. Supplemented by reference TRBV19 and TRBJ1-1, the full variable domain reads DGGITQSPKYLFRKEGQNVTLSCEQNLNHDAMYWYRQDPGQGLRLIYYSQIVNDFQKGDIAEGYSVSREKKESFPLTVTSAQKNPTAFYLCASNAGAEAFFGQGTRLTVV.

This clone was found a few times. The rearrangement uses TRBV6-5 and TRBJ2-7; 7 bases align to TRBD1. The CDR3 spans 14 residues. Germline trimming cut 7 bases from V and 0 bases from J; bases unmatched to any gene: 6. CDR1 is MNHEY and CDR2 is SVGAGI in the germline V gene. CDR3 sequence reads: CASIDRVGSYEQYF. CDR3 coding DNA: TGTGCCAGCATAGACAGGGTCGGCTCCTACGAGCAGTACTTC.

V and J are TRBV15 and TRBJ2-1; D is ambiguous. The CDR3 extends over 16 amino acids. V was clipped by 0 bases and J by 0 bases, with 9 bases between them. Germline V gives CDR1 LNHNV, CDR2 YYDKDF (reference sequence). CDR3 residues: CATSRDKRSSYNEQFF. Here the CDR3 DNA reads TGTGCCACCAGCAGAGATAAGCGCAGCTCCTACAATGAGCAGTTCTTC.

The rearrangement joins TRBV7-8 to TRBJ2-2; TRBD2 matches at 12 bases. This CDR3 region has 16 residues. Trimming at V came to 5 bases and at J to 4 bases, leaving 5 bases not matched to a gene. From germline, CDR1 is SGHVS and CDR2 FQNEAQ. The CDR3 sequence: CASSAPSGGGTGELFF. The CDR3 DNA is TGTGCCAGCAGCGCCCCTAGCGGGGGGGGCACCGGGGAGCTGTTTTTT.

The CDR3 region is CASDLGLAGTDTQYF. The CDR3 DNA follows: TGTGCCAGTGACCTGGGACTAGCTGGCACAGATACGCAGTATTTT. The chain uses TRBV9 and TRBJ2-3, with 9 bases matching TRBD2. Germline V gene sequence: CDR1 SGDLS, CDR2 YYNGEE. The CDR3 has 15 residues. With V trimmed by 8 bases and J by 1 base, 8 bases remained unmatched. The full variable domain, its missing parts supplied by reference TRBV9 and TRBJ2-3, is DSGVTQTPKHLITATGQRVTLRCSPRSGDLSVYWYQQSLDQGLQFLIQYYNGEERAKGNILERFSAQQFPDLHSELNLSSLELGDSALYFCASDLGLAGTDTQYFGPGTRLTVL.

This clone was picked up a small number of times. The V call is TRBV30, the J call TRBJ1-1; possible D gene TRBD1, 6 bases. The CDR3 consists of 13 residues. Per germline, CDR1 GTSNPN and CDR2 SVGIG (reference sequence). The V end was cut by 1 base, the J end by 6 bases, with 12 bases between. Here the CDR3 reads CAWSEGGSAEAFF. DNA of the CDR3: TGTGCCTGGAGTGAGGGGGGGTCGGCTGAAGCTTTCTTT.

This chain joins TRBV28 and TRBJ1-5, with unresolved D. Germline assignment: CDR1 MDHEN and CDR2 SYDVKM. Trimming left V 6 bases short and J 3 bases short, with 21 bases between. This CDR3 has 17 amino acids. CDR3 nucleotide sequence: TGTGCCAGCAGCCCAGGCTCTTCCGTGAGGGACAATCAGCCCCAGCATTTT. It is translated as CASSPGSSVRDNQPQHF.

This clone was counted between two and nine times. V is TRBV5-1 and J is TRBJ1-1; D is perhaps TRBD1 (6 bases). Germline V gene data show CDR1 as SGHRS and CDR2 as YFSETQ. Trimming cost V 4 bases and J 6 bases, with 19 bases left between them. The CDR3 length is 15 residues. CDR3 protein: CASSRLQGEVAEAFF. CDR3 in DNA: TGCGCCAGCAGCAGACTACAGGGAGAGGTAGCTGAAGCTTTCTTT.

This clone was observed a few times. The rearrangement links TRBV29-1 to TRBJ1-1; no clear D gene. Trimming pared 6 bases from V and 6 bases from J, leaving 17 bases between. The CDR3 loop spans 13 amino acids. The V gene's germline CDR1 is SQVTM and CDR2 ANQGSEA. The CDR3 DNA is TGCAGCGTGGCCCAGTTGTGGGCGCCTGAAGCTTTCTTT. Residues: CSVAQLWAPEAFF.

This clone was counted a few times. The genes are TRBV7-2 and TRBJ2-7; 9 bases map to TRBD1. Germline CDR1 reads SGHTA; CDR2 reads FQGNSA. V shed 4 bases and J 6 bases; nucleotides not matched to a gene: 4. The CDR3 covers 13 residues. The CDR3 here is CASSSQTGGEQYF. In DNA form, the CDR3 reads TGTGCCAGCAGCTCCCAGACAGGGGGCGAGCAGTACTTC.

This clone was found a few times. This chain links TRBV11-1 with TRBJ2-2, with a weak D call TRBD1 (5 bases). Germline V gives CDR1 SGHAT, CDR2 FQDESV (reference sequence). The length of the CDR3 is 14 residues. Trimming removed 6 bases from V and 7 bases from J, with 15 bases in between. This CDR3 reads CASRRRGNSGELFF. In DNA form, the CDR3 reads TGTGCCAGCAGAAGAAGGGGAAATAGCGGGGAGCTGTTTTTT.

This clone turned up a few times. In nucleotides, the CDR3 is TGTGCCAGCAGACTAGCGGGGGGAGATACGCAGTATTTT. It translates to CASRLAGGDTQYF. The V gene is TRBV27, the J gene TRBJ2-3, with TRBD2 matching over 12 bases. The CDR3 totals 13 residues. CDR1 and CDR2 (germline): MNHEY, SMNVEV (reference sequence). The V segment lost 6 bases and the J segment 5 bases; nucleotides outside the gene matches: 0.

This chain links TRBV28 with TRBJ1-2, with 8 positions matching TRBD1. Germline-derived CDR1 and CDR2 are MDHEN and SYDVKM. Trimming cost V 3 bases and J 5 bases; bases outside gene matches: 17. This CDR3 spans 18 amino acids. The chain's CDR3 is CASSLGAGGRPPHYGYTF. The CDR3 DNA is TGTGCCAGCAGTTTGGGGGCAGGGGGCAGGCCTCCCCATTATGGCTACACCTTC.

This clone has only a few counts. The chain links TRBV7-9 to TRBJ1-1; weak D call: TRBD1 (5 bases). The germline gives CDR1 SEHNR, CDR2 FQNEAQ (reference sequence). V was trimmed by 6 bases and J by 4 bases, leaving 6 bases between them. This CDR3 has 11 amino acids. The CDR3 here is CASRGLTEAFF. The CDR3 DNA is TGTGCCAGCAGGGGACTCACTGAAGCTTTCTTT.

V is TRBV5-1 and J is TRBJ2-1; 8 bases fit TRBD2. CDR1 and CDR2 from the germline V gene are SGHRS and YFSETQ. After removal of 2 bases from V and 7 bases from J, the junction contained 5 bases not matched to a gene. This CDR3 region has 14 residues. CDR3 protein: CASSLSAGENEQFF. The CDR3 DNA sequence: TGCGCCAGCAGCTTATCAGCGGGAGAGAATGAGCAGTTCTTC.

CDR3 region: CASSYGQALSTEAFF. The CDR3 DNA reads TGTGCCAGCAGCTACGGACAGGCTCTTTCCACTGAAGCTTTCTTT. The chain couples TRBV5-4 to TRBJ1-1, with 7 positions matching TRBD1. Germline trimming cut 3 bases from V and 4 bases from J; bases unmatched to any gene: 9. The CDR3 sequence is 15 residues long. Germline V gene sequence: CDR1 SGHNT, CDR2 YYREEE (reference sequence).